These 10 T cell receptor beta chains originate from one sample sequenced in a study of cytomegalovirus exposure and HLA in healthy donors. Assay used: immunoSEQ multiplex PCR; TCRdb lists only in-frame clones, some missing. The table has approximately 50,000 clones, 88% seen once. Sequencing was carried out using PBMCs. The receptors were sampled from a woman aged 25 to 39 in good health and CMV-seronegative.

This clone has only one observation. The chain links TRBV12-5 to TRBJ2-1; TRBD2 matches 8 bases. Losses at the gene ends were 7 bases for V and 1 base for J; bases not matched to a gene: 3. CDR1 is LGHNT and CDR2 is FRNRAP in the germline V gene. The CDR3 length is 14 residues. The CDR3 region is CASAAGGSYNEQFF. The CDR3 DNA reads TGTGCTAGTGCCGCGGGAGGATCCTACAATGAGCAGTTCTTC.

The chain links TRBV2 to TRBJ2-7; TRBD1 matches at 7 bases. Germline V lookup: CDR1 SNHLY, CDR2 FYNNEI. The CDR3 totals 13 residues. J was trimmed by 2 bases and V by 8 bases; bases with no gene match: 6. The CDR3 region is CASEGTATYEQYF. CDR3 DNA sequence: TGTGCCAGCGAAGGGACAGCTACCTACGAGCAGTACTTC.

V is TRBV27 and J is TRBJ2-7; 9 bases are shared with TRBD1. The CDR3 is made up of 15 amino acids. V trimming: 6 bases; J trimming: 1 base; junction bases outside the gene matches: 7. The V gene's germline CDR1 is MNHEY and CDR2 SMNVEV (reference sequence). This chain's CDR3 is CASSTRQGGSYEQYF. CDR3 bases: TGTGCCAGCAGCACTAGACAGGGGGGATCCTACGAGCAGTACTTC.

The CDR3 sequence is CASSLIGTSGFHEQYF. The CDR3 DNA sequence: TGTGCCAGCAGTCTAATTGGGACTAGCGGTTTTCACGAGCAGTACTTC. The chain employs TRBV28 and TRBJ2-7, with 11 bases aligning to TRBD2. This CDR3 has 16 residues. CDR1 MDHEN and CDR2 SYDVKM come from the germline V gene. The trim removed 5 bases at V and 5 bases at J, leaving 11 bases unmatched.

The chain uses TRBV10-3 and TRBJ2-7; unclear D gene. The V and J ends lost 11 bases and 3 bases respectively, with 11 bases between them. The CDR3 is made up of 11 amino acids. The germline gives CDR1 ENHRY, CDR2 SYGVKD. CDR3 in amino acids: CACTSGYEQYF. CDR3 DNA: TGTGCCTGCACTTCCGGCTACGAGCAGTACTTC.

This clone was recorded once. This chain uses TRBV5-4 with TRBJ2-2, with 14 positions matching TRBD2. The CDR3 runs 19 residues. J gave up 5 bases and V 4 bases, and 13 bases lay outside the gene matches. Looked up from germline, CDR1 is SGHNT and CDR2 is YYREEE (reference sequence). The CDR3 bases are TGTGCCAGCAGCCTTGGGACTAGCGGGAGCGGGAGGTTAACCGGGGAGCTGTTTTTT. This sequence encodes CASSLGTSGSGRLTGELFF.

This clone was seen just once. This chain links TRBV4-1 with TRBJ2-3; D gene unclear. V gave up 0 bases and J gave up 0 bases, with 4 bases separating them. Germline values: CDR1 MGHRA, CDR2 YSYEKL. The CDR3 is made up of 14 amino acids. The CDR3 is CASSQESSTDTQYF. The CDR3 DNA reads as TGCGCCAGCAGCCAAGAGTCTAGCACAGATACGCAGTATTTT.

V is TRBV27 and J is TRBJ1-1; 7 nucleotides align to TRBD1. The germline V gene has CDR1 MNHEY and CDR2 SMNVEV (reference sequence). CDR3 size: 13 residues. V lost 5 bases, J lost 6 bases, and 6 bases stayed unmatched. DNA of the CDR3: TGTGCCAGCAGTCCGACAGGGATCGCTGAAGCTTTCTTT. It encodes CASSPTGIAEAFF.

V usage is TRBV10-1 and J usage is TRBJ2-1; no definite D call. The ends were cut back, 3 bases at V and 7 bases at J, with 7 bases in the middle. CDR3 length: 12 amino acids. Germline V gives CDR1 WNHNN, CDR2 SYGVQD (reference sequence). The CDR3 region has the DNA TGCGCCAGCAGTGATATGGCAAATGAGCAGTTCTTC. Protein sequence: CASSDMANEQFF.

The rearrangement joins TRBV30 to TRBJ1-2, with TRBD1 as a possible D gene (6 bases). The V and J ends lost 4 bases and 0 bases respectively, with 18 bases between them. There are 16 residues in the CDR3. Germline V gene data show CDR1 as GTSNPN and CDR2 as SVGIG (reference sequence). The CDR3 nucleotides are TGTGCCTGGAACCTTCGCCGCGACAGGACTAACTATGGCTACACCTTC. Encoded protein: CAWNLRRDRTNYGYTF.